Presented here are 16 T cell receptor beta chains from one specimen sequenced in a study of blood T cell repertoires in COVID-19. Sequencing was performed with immunoSEQ multiplex PCR; in TCRdb, only in-frame clones are kept and a portion is missing. The sample yields roughly 80,000 clones, about 76% seen once. The sequenced material came from peripheral blood. Receptors were obtained from a man older than 75 with acute or convalescent COVID-19.

The chain combines TRBV5-1 with TRBJ1-2; 7 positions agree with TRBD1. This CDR3 spans 15 amino acids. Trimming removed 0 bases from V and 7 bases from J; junction bases left unmatched: 9. Germline CDR1 is SGHRS and CDR2 is YFSETQ. In DNA, the CDR3 is TGCGCCAGCAGCTTGGATTTTCGACAGGGAAGTGGCTACACCTTC. As protein: CASSLDFRQGSGYTF.

The V call is TRBV29-1, the J call TRBJ2-2; a possible D gene is TRBD2 (7 bases). The germline V gene encodes CDR1 SQVTM and CDR2 ANQGSEA. This CDR3 is built from 15 residues. V was pared by 5 bases and J by 4 bases, with 17 bases between. The CDR3, as DNA: TGCAGCGTTACTGGGGGGGCTCTGGCCACCGGGGAGCTGTTTTTT. As protein: CSVTGGALATGELFF.

CDR3 nucleotides: TGTGCCAGCAGCACAGGACAGGTGGAAGAGACCCAGTACTTC. Translation: CASSTGQVEETQYF. This chain joins TRBV7-9 and TRBJ2-5; 7 positions agree with TRBD1. The CDR3 covers 14 residues. Germline values: CDR1 SEHNR, CDR2 FQNEAQ (reference sequence). V gave up 5 bases and J gave up 3 bases; unmatched junction bases: 6.

This clone appeared once. The gene calls are TRBV4-1 and TRBJ2-2; the D is unclear. The germline CDR1 and CDR2 sequences are MGHRA and YSYEKL. Trimming left V 1 base short and J 0 bases short, with 9 bases between. The CDR3 runs to 16 residues. The CDR3 sequence is CASSQVSYSNTGELFF. For the CDR3, the DNA is TGCGCCAGCAGCCAAGTTAGCTACTCGAACACCGGGGAGCTGTTTTTT.

As for this clone: The DNA is left out, because the CDR3 cannot be placed on it with certainty; the CDR3 is given as TCRdb lists it. The rearrangement uses TRBV5-4 and TRBJ2-5; the tabulated D call, TRBD2, remains unverified against the DNA. 15 amino acids form the CDR3, both terminal residues included. Germline V CDR1 and CDR2: SGHNT, YYREEE (reference sequence). Here the CDR3 reads CASSFRFGGQETQYF.

The V and J genes are TRBV4-1 and TRBJ2-1; D is perhaps TRBD2 (6 bases). This CDR3 region has 15 residues. V was trimmed by 4 bases and J by 7 bases, leaving 17 bases between them. CDR1 and CDR2 from the germline V gene are MGHRA and YSYEKL. The CDR3 sequence is CASSLPSGSGNEQFF. In DNA, the CDR3 is TGCGCCAGCAGCCTCCCCAGCGGGTCCGGGAATGAGCAGTTCTTC.

This clone was seen a single time. The chain uses TRBV7-2 and TRBJ2-7, with 7 bases aligning to TRBD2. Germline CDR1 and CDR2: SGHTA and FQGNSA. The CDR3 covers 14 residues. V was clipped by 5 bases and J by 0 bases; unmatched bases: 4. CDR3 amino acids: CASSLWTSSYEQYF. In DNA, the CDR3 is TGTGCCAGCAGCCTGTGGACTAGCTCCTACGAGCAGTACTTC.

The CDR3 sequence: CASSVRQAQSGELFF. Written as DNA, the CDR3 is TGTGCCAGCAGCGTAAGGCAGGCCCAGTCCGGGGAGCTGTTTTTT. The chain links TRBV9 to TRBJ2-2; unclear D gene. Trimming removed 1 base from V and 6 bases from J, with 13 bases in between. Germline V gene sequence: CDR1 SGDLS, CDR2 YYNGEE. There are 15 residues in the CDR3. The full variable domain, its missing parts supplied by reference TRBV9 and TRBJ2-2, is DSGVTQTPKHLITATGQRVTLRCSPRSGDLSVYWYQQSLDQGLQFLIQYYNGEERAKGNILERFSAQQFPDLHSELNLSSLELGDSALYFCASSVRQAQSGELFFGEGSRLTVL.

The J gene is TRBJ1-2, the V gene TRBV5-1, with 9 bases matching TRBD1. The V segment lost 0 bases and the J segment 4 bases; nucleotides outside the gene matches: 4. Per the germline V gene, CDR1 is SGHRS and CDR2 is YFSETQ. The CDR3 consists of 15 residues. CDR3 coding DNA: TGCGCCAGCAGCTTGGGGGACAGGGCGGTCTATGGCTACACCTTC. Its translation: CASSLGDRAVYGYTF.

The table lists this clone with a count of one. The V gene is TRBV25-1, the J gene TRBJ2-7; D is unclear. CDR3 length: 12 residues. Trimming cost V 5 bases and J 4 bases, with 9 bases left between them. Per the germline V gene, CDR1 is MGHDK and CDR2 is SYGVNS. The CDR3 is CASSLTAYEQYF. The DNA of the CDR3 is TGTGCCAGCAGTCTGACTGCTTACGAGCAGTACTTC.

The chain carries TRBV29-1 and TRBJ2-5; D is unclear. Deletions cut 4 bases from V and 1 base from J, with 7 bases between. The CDR3 is 12 residues long. Looked up from germline, CDR1 is SQVTM and CDR2 is ANQGSEA. CDR3 DNA: TGCAGCGTTGTACCCAGCCAAGAGACCCAGTACTTC. Translated: CSVVPSQETQYF.

This chain connects TRBV5-4 to TRBJ1-1, with D possibly matching TRBD1 (5 bases). The CDR3 has 15 residues. V shed 6 bases and J shed 0 bases, with 15 bases lying between them. Germline V CDR1 and CDR2: SGHNT, YYREEE (reference sequence). The CDR3 loop is CASNPFGGVNTEAFF. The CDR3 coding sequence is TGTGCCAGCAACCCCTTCGGGGGGGTGAACACTGAAGCTTTCTTT. Using reference TRBV5-4 and TRBJ1-1 for the parts outside the CDR3, the full variable domain is ETGVTQSPTHLIKTRGQQVTLRCSSQSGHNTVSWYQQALGQGPQFIFQYYREEENGRGNFPPRFSGLQFPNYSSELNVNALELDDSALYLCASNPFGGVNTEAFFGQGTRLTVV.

The chain links TRBV2 to TRBJ2-2; TRBD1 agrees at 8 bases. Trimming removed 3 bases from V and 6 bases from J; junction bases left unmatched: 3. The CDR3 runs to 14 residues. Germline values: CDR1 SNHLY, CDR2 FYNNEI. The CDR3 is CASSDRTGSGELFF. CDR3 coding DNA: TGTGCCAGCAGTGACCGGACAGGGTCCGGGGAGCTGTTTTTT.

The V call is TRBV7-3, the J call TRBJ1-6, with D possibly being TRBD1 (5 bases). The germline V and J ends were trimmed by 3 bases and 9 bases, with 12 bases remaining between them. Looked up from germline, CDR1 is SGHTA and CDR2 is FQGTGA. This CDR3 contains 14 residues. The CDR3 region is CASSFYGGSSPLHF. CDR3 coding DNA: TGTGCCAGCAGCTTCTACGGGGGATCTTCACCCCTCCACTTT.

The chain combines TRBV3-1 (or the pseudogene TRBV3-2) with TRBJ2-3; 11 bases fit TRBD2. The CDR3 covers 17 residues. V gave up 0 bases and J gave up 4 bases; unmatched junction bases: 6. CDR1 LGHDT and CDR2 YNNKEL come from the germline V gene (reference sequence). CDR3 DNA: TGTGCCAGCAGCCAAGATGCCCTAGCGGGAGGTGCAGATACGCAGTATTTT. Translated: CASSQDALAGGADTQYF.

The CDR3: CASSRAGVAYNEQFF. CDR3 sequence (DNA): TGTGCCAGCAGCAGAGCGGGAGTGGCATACAATGAGCAGTTCTTC. J is TRBJ2-1 and V is TRBV28; 8 bases fit TRBD2. CDR3 length equals 15 residues. After removal of 6 bases from V and 4 bases from J, the junction contained 8 bases not matched to a gene. The V gene's germline CDR1 is MDHEN and CDR2 SYDVKM.